This T cell receptor (beta chain) was recovered during a study of CD8 T cells in ankylosing spondylitis. Notes on the study in general: The authors found the disease-linked clones to be CD8+ and relatively rare in peripheral blood. Ankylosing spondylitis blood seemed to carry a telltale TCR beta motif made of several highly homologous variants.

To note about this clonotype: Its matching antigen is unknown.

V was cut by 9 bases and J by 4 bases, with 17 bases left in between. CDR3 length: 13 residues. Per the germline V gene, CDR1 is SGDLS and CDR2 is YYNGEE. TCRdb analysed the 5' RACE reads with MiXCR anew, one entry per CDR3 protein. The data show about 420,000 distinct CDR3 sequences, with more than 20% seen just once and around 16% held by the top ten. The rearrangement uses TRBV9 and TRBJ2-7; D uncertain. The clonotype was recovered from a male donor with ankylosing spondylitis. Sample: blood, either unsorted or a sorted T cell fraction (not recorded which). The CDR3 reads CAIQLTASYEQYF. CDR3 sequence (DNA): TGTGCCATACAATTAACGGCCTCATACGAGCAGTACTTC.